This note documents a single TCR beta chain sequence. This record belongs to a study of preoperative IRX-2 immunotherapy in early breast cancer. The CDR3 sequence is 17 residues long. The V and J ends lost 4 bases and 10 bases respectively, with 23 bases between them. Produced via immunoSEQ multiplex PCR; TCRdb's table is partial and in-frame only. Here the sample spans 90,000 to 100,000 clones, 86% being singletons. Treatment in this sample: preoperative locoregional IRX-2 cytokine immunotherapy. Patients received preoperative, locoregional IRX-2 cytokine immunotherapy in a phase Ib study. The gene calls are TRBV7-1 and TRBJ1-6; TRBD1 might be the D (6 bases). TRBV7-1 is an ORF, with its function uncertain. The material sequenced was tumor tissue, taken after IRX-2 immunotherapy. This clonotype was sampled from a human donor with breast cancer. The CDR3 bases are TGTGCCAGCAGCTTAGGTGGGGCAGGGGCGGGCCGATCACCCCTCCACTTT. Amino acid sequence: CASSLGGAGAGRSPLHF.